This T cell receptor beta chain appears in the sequencing data of a study of blood T cell repertoires in COVID-19. Overall study context: The United States, Italy and Spain provided the acute and convalescent COVID-19 samples. Nucleic acid was either cDNA or gDNA, and it came from T cells, B-cell-depleted T cells, or PBMCs.

Cohort 3 recovered donors had two negative PCRs, clearance, or symptom resolution. In the study's own analysis: Reference gene primer amplification yielded estimated nucleated cell counts. TCRdb's copy holds only in-frame clones and misses some; the assay was immunoSEQ multiplex PCR. V and J calls and clone size follow that table, whereas D and trimming were derived from the DNA. The repertoire has approximately 300,000 clones, approximately 84% of them found once; the top ten carry over 9.5%. The CDR3 is 13 amino acids. The germline V gene encodes CDR1 SGHAT and CDR2 FQNNGV. V was trimmed by 7 bases and J by 4 bases, leaving 13 bases between them.

Input material: PBMCs or T cells enriched from blood (not recorded which). The chain links TRBV11-2 to TRBJ1-1, with D possibly matching TRBD1 (5 bases). The clonotype comes from a young woman who had recovered from COVID-19. The CDR3 coding sequence is TGTGCCAGCACGCATGGGGGGACCACTGAAGCTTTCTTT. Amino acid sequence: CASTHGGTTEAFF.